This record concerns one T cell receptor (beta chain) sequence. V trimming: 3 bases; J trimming: 9 bases; junction bases outside the gene matches: 24. CDR1 and CDR2 (germline): DFQATT, SNEGSKA (reference sequence). The CDR3 length is 19 residues. Using a J-beta primer mix together with a sample-barcoded 5' primer, a second PCR was run for about 7 to 12 cycles. TCRdb re-derived calls from the 5' RACE reads in MiXCR, one entry per CDR3 protein. This table holds about 600,000 distinct CDR3 sequences, roughly 43% found once. The data originate from a study of blood T cells in healthy people across ages. The TCR originated in a man older than 75 in good health. Sample: blood. The chain recombines TRBV20-1 with TRBJ2-1; 9 bases line up with TRBD1. CDR3 in DNA: TGCAGTGCTAGCCCCACCAGGACAGGGGACGTGACTACCCCCCGTGAGCAGTTCTTC. This sequence encodes CSASPTRTGDVTTPREQFF.